The 27 T cell receptor beta chains below were found in one sample sequenced in a study of blood T cell repertoires in COVID-19. TCRdb's copy holds only in-frame clones and misses some; the assay was immunoSEQ multiplex PCR. The table lists about 120,000 clones, around 76% of them singletons. Sequencing used peripheral blood. These receptor sequences come from a man aged 70 or older with acute or convalescent COVID-19.

CDR3 sequence: CASRRTANTEAFF. The CDR3 DNA reads TGTGCCAGCAGGCGAACAGCGAACACTGAAGCTTTCTTT. The chain couples TRBV25-1 to TRBJ1-1; D is ambiguous. The CDR3 loop spans 13 amino acids. V lost 6 bases, J lost 1 base, and 9 bases lay in between. Per the germline V gene, CDR1 is MGHDK and CDR2 is SYGVNS.

The J gene is TRBJ2-3, the V gene TRBV24-1; possible D gene TRBD2, 5 bases. The V gene's germline CDR1 is KGHDR and CDR2 SFDVKD. The V end lost 4 bases, the J end lost 1 base, and 14 bases lay between the germline ends. This CDR3 region has 16 residues. CDR3 sequence reads: CATSDPFAGGTDTQYF. The CDR3 DNA sequence: TGTGCCACCAGTGACCCCTTTGCGGGTGGCACAGATACGCAGTATTTT.

On this clone itself: Different DNA sequences within this sample yield the same CDR3. The rearrangement joins TRBV19 to TRBJ1-3; unclear D gene. Looked up from germline, CDR1 is LNHDA and CDR2 is SQIVND (reference sequence). Trimming took off 3 bases at V and 0 bases at J, with 9 bases between the two ends. This CDR3 contains 15 residues. DNA for the CDR3: TGTGCCAGTAGTATCGAATCCAGCTCTGGAAACACCATATATTTT. Protein: CASSIESSSGNTIYF. Supplemented by reference TRBV19 and TRBJ1-3, the full variable domain reads DGGITQSPKYLFRKEGQNVTLSCEQNLNHDAMYWYRQDPGQGLRLIYYSQIVNDFQKGDIAEGYSVSREKKESFPLTVTSAQKNPTAFYLCASSIESSSGNTIYFGEGSWLTVV.

This rearrangement joins TRBV7-9 to TRBJ1-4, with unresolved D. The CDR3 runs to 16 residues. V was cut by 0 bases and J by 3 bases, with 11 bases left in between. CDR1 SEHNR and CDR2 FQNEAQ come from the germline V gene (reference sequence). The CDR3 DNA sequence: TGTGCCAGCAGCTTAGCGCAGGTCGGGGCTAATGAAAAACTGTTTTTT. It codes for CASSLAQVGANEKLFF.

The chain uses TRBV24-1 and TRBJ2-3; 8 bases are shared with TRBD1. Germline V lookup: CDR1 KGHDR, CDR2 SFDVKD. The V segment lost 5 bases and the J segment 1 base; nucleotides outside the gene matches: 1. The CDR3 runs 14 residues. The DNA for the CDR3 is TGTGCCACCAGTGGGGACAGGCGCACAGATACGCAGTATTTT. Amino acids: CATSGDRRTDTQYF.

The V and J genes are TRBV30 and TRBJ1-1; D gene ambiguous. The CDR3 covers 13 residues. Germline lookup yields CDR1 GTSNPN and CDR2 SVGIG (reference sequence). Trimming shortened V by 2 bases and J by 10 bases, and 17 bases separated the two germline ends. In DNA form, the CDR3 reads TGTGCCTGGAGTTCGGGATCCCTAACAAGAGCTTTCTTT. Amino acids: CAWSSGSLTRAFF. The full variable domain, with the rest looked up from reference TRBV30 and TRBJ1-1, is SQTIHQWPATLVQPVGSPLSLECTVEGTSNPNLYWYRQAAGRGLQLLFYSVGIGQISSEVPQNLSASRPQDRQFILSSKKLLLSDSGFYLCAWSSGSLTRAFFGQGTRLTVV.

The CDR3, as DNA: TGTGCCAGCACCCAGGGCACATGGGGCTCTGAAGCTTTCTTT. Amino acids: CASTQGTWGSEAFF. V and J are TRBV27 and TRBJ1-1; a weak D match, TRBD1 (5 bases). This CDR3 is built from 14 residues. Germline values: CDR1 MNHEY, CDR2 SMNVEV (reference sequence). Trimming stripped 7 bases from V and 6 bases from J, with 18 bases between.

The gene calls are TRBV5-1 and TRBJ1-4; 8 positions agree with TRBD1. The CDR3 totals 15 residues. The germline V gene has CDR1 SGHRS and CDR2 YFSETQ. V was clipped by 4 bases and J by 6 bases; unmatched bases: 8. The CDR3 DNA reads as TGCGCCAGCAGCCCAAAACAGGGGGAGTATGAAAAACTGTTTTTT. It is translated as CASSPKQGEYEKLFF.

The chain joins TRBV10-2 to TRBJ1-5; 9 bases are a match to TRBD1. The CDR3 sequence is 15 residues long. Germline V gene lookup returns CDR1 WSHSY and CDR2 SAAADI. J was trimmed by 5 bases and V by 0 bases; bases with no gene match: 2. The chain's CDR3 is CASSESGQGYQPQHF. The CDR3 nucleotides read TGCGCCAGCAGTGAGTCGGGACAGGGCTATCAGCCCCAGCATTTT.

This clone was detected only a few times. V is TRBV2 and J is TRBJ1-6; D may be TRBD1 (5 bases). Trimming cost V 5 bases and J 0 bases, with 14 bases left between them. This CDR3 spans 17 amino acids. Germline V gene data show CDR1 as SNHLY and CDR2 as FYNNEI. The CDR3 nucleotides read TGTGCCAGCAGTAGGGAGGACATTAGCTCCTATAATTCACCCCTCCACTTT. Amino acids: CASSREDISSYNSPLHF. Full variable domain (missing parts from reference TRBV2 and TRBJ1-6): EPEVTQTPSHQVTQMGQEVILRCVPISNHLYFYWYRQILGQKVEFLVSFYNNEISEKSEIFDDQFSVERPDGSNFTLKIRSTKLEDSAMYFCASSREDISSYNSPLHFGNGTRLTVT.

This chain joins TRBV19 and TRBJ1-2; 8 positions match TRBD1. The CDR3 has 15 amino acids. Trimming cost V 8 bases and J 4 bases; bases outside gene matches: 12. Germline CDR1 and CDR2: LNHDA and SQIVND (reference sequence). The CDR3 is CASVRTGLEFYGYTF. CDR3 nucleotide sequence: TGTGCCAGTGTAAGGACAGGGCTTGAGTTCTATGGCTACACCTTC.

The chain uses TRBV19 and TRBJ1-1; the D gene is possibly TRBD1 (5 bases). The CDR3 runs to 10 residues. CDR1 and CDR2 (germline): LNHDA, SQIVND (reference sequence). V lost 5 bases to trimming and J lost 8 bases, with 6 bases between them. CDR3 residues: CASSRGEAFF. CDR3 coding DNA: TGTGCCAGTAGTCGGGGGGAAGCTTTCTTT.

The rearrangement uses TRBV5-1 and TRBJ1-1; D gene unclear. From germline, CDR1 is SGHRS and CDR2 YFSETQ. V lost 4 bases and J 0 bases, leaving 13 bases between the germline ends. The CDR3 has 15 amino acids. The CDR3 sequence is CASSPAGGMNTEAFF. The CDR3 DNA reads TGCGCCAGCAGCCCGGCGGGAGGGATGAACACTGAAGCTTTCTTT.

The V call is TRBV9, the J call TRBJ2-5; possible D gene TRBD2, 7 bases. The CDR3 loop spans 17 amino acids. V was cut by 3 bases and J by 1 base, with 19 bases left in between. CDR1 SGDLS and CDR2 YYNGEE come from the germline V gene. CDR3 nucleotide sequence: TGTGCCAGCAGCGCCAAAGGGGGGGGCGAGTTCCAAGAGACCCAGTACTTC. Translating gives CASSAKGGGEFQETQYF.

This chain connects TRBV7-2 to TRBJ2-1, with 9 bases aligning to TRBD2. The CDR3 loop spans 15 amino acids. The J segment lost 3 bases and the V segment lost 2 bases, leaving 2 bases of the junction unmatched. Germline V gene sequence: CDR1 SGHTA, CDR2 FQGNSA. The CDR3: CASSLRTSDYNEQFF. The DNA of the CDR3 is TGTGCCAGCAGCTTACGGACTAGCGACTACAATGAGCAGTTCTTC.

The chain links TRBV6-6 to TRBJ1-2, with 9 positions matching TRBD1. CDR1 is MNHNY and CDR2 is SVGAGI in the germline V gene (reference sequence). This CDR3 contains 17 residues. The J segment lost 4 bases and the V segment lost 5 bases, leaving 14 bases of the junction unmatched. CDR3 in amino acids: CASSQPSIQGAPYGYTF. DNA of the CDR3: TGTGCCAGCAGTCAACCCTCCATACAGGGGGCCCCCTATGGCTACACCTTC.

On this clone itself: Other DNA sequences in this specimen translate into the identical CDR3. The V gene is TRBV12-3 or TRBV12-4, the J gene TRBJ1-1; 7 positions agree with TRBD1. There are 13 residues in the CDR3. J lost 1 base, V lost 6 bases, and 2 bases had no gene match. For the CDR3, the DNA is TGTGCCAGCAGGAGACAGGGGAACACTGAAGCTTTCTTT. It specifies CASRRQGNTEAFF.

This clone was seen just once. The V call is TRBV18, the J call TRBJ1-6, with D possibly TRBD1 on 6 matching bases. The V gene lost 5 bases and the J gene lost 4 bases, with 9 bases spanning the gap. Germline V gene lookup returns CDR1 KGHSH and CDR2 LQKENI. This CDR3 contains 14 residues. As DNA, the CDR3 is TGTGCCAGCTCAAAGGGACAATATAATTCACCCCTCCACTTT. Translated: CASSKGQYNSPLHF.

J is TRBJ2-2 and V is TRBV7-2; TRBD2 matches at 12 bases. Germline CDR1 SGHTA, CDR2 FQGNSA. The CDR3 extends over 16 amino acids. With V trimmed by 5 bases and J by 3 bases, 4 bases remained unmatched. The CDR3 coding sequence is TGTGCCAGCAGCGTTACTAGCGGGGGGTACACCGGGGAGCTGTTTTTT. Protein sequence: CASSVTSGGYTGELFF.

The chain employs TRBV11-3 and TRBJ2-2; weak D call: TRBD1 (6 bases). V was trimmed by 5 bases and J by 7 bases, leaving 17 bases between them. Germline V gene data show CDR1 as SGHNT and CDR2 as YENEEA. The CDR3 extends over 15 amino acids. CDR3 nucleotides: TGTGCCAGCAGCGGCTCAGGGGTTCGGGGCGGGGAGCTGTTTTTT. This sequence encodes CASSGSGVRGGELFF.

The sample holds one count of this clone. This chain connects TRBV12-3 or TRBV12-4 to TRBJ1-4; tentative D call: TRBD1 (5 bases). With 3 bases removed from V and 8 bases from J, the gap between germline ends came to 10 bases. The CDR3 length is 13 residues. The CDR3 is CASSFGGDEKLFF. The CDR3 DNA reads as TGTGCCAGCAGTTTCGGCGGGGACGAAAAACTGTTTTTT.

The rearrangement uses TRBV14 and TRBJ1-1, with D possibly TRBD1 on 5 matching bases. CDR1 SGHDN and CDR2 FVKESK come from the germline V gene. The CDR3 is 13 residues long. V lost 6 bases and J 0 bases, leaving 8 bases between the germline ends. The CDR3 coding sequence is TGTGCCAGCAGGATACAGGTGAACACTGAAGCTTTCTTT. Its protein product is CASRIQVNTEAFF.

The rearrangement joins TRBV11-3 to TRBJ2-1, with D perhaps TRBD2 (5 bases). This CDR3 is built from 15 residues. Germline loops: CDR1 SGHNT, CDR2 YENEEA. The V gene lost 4 bases and the J gene lost 5 bases, with 15 bases spanning the gap. CDR3 DNA sequence: TGTGCCAGCAGCTCGGACTCTGGTCCGGACAATGAGCAGTTCTTC. This codes for CASSSDSGPDNEQFF. Drawing the rest from reference TRBV11-3 and TRBJ2-1, the complete variable domain is EAGVVQSPRYKIIEKKQPVAFWCNPISGHNTLYWYLQNLGQGPELLIRYENEEAVDDSQLPKDRFSAERLKGVDSTLKIQPAELGDSAVYLCASSSDSGPDNEQFFGPGTRLTVL.

J is TRBJ2-1 and V is TRBV19; D ambiguous. CDR3 size: 16 residues. V lost 1 base, J lost 4 bases, and 14 bases lay in between. Germline loops: CDR1 LNHDA, CDR2 SQIVND (reference sequence). The CDR3 protein is CASSIGYALTYNEQFF. Here the CDR3 DNA reads TGTGCCAGTAGTATAGGGTATGCACTCACTTACAATGAGCAGTTCTTC. The full variable domain, its missing parts supplied by reference TRBV19 and TRBJ2-1, is DGGITQSPKYLFRKEGQNVTLSCEQNLNHDAMYWYRQDPGQGLRLIYYSQIVNDFQKGDIAEGYSVSREKKESFPLTVTSAQKNPTAFYLCASSIGYALTYNEQFFGPGTRLTVL.

This chain links TRBV7-9 with TRBJ1-1; D might be TRBD1 (5 bases). V lost 4 bases and J 1 base, leaving 13 bases between the germline ends. This CDR3 has 15 residues. Looked up from germline, CDR1 is SEHNR and CDR2 is FQNEAQ (reference sequence). CDR3 nucleotides: TGTGCCAGCAGCTCCCCGTCTGGGGCGAACACTGAAGCTTTCTTT. The encoded protein is CASSSPSGANTEAFF.

This chain uses TRBV4-2 with TRBJ1-1, with TRBD1 matching 8 bases. Per germline, CDR1 LGHNA and CDR2 YNFKEQ. V trimming: 0 bases; J trimming: 5 bases; junction bases outside the gene matches: 8. The CDR3 has 16 residues. CDR3 bases: TGTGCCAGCAGCCAAGATCGGACAGGGCGGAGAACTGAAGCTTTCTTT. The encoded protein is CASSQDRTGRRTEAFF.

The CDR3 coding sequence is TGTGCCTGGAGTGGACAAGACAGAGCTTCCGGAAACACCATATATTTT. Its protein product is CAWSGQDRASGNTIYF. The chain carries TRBV30 and TRBJ1-3; D perhaps matches TRBD1 (5 bases). CDR3 length: 16 amino acids. Germline V gene sequence: CDR1 GTSNPN, CDR2 SVGIG (reference sequence). The V gene lost 1 base and the J gene lost 4 bases, with 17 bases spanning the gap.